This T cell receptor (beta chain) appears in the sequencing data of a study of blood T cells in healthy people across ages. Study-wide findings and caveats: A roughly linear age-dependent decrease characterized TCR beta diversity per million T cells. Both higher diversity and more naive CD4+ cells marked long-lived donors when set against aged donors.

Notes on this clonotype: Antigen unknown.

The authors isolated at least 6.5 million PBMCs per sample. The CDR3 runs 18 residues. Germline lookup yields CDR1 SGDLS and CDR2 YYNGEE. V was pared by 6 bases and J by 1 base, with 8 bases of the junction left unmatched. The second PCR ran roughly 6 to 11 cycles with a sample-barcoded 5' primer and J-beta primers. Researchers report that a template-switch adaptor with 12 random nucleotides tagged each cDNA molecule. In TCRdb, the 5' RACE reads were re-called with MiXCR into one record per CDR3 protein. The sample records around 2 million distinct CDR3 sequences, 39% being singletons. The J gene is TRBJ2-1, the V gene TRBV9, with 15 bases aligning to TRBD2. The origin of this receptor is a human donor in good health. What was sequenced was blood. The CDR3 DNA sequence: TGTGCCAGCACCACAGGGACTAGCGGGGGGAATTCCTACAATGAGCAGTTCTTC. Translating it yields CASTTGTSGGNSYNEQFF.